The rows below give T cell receptor beta chains drawn from one sample of a study of identical twins. MiXCR was run by TCRdb on the 5' RACE reads, yielding one entry per CDR3 protein. Of about 1.7 million distinct CDR3 sequences listed, less than 40% are singletons. The source material was cord blood. All receptors derive from a newborn girl in good health. CDR3s include the opening cysteine and the closing phenylalanine or tryptophan. The order of the fields is J gene, D gene, V gene, clone size, CDR3 protein, CDR3 DNA. D genes are given only for firm matches. The listing skips clone size in some rows; elsewhere it reads once, few, many or a size class.

TRBJ2-3,TRBD1,TRBV7-2,few,CASTSSNRGNTQYF,TGTGCCAGCACCTCCTCAAACAGGGGGAATACGCAGTATTTT
TRBJ2-5,NA,TRBV28,once,CASSPPVARNEQYF,TGTGCCAGCAGTCCCCCGGTAGCGCGTAATGAGCAGTACTTC
TRBJ2-7,TRBD2,TRBV7-2,few,CASSYTSGGASYEQYF,TGTGCCAGCAGCTATACTAGCGGGGGGGCCTCCTACGAGCAGTACTTC
TRBJ2-3,TRBD2,TRBV2,few,CASSEPGTSGPRDTDTQYF,TGTGCCAGCAGTGAGCCCGGGACTAGCGGCCCTCGGGACACAGATACGCAGTATTTT
TRBJ1-2,NA,TRBV12-3/TRBV12-4,many,CASSLEGTGNYGYTF,TGTGCCAGCAGTTTAGAAGGGACTGGGAACTATGGCTACACCTTC
TRBJ2-1,NA,TRBV5-1,NA,CASSYDPNSYNEQFF,TGCGCCAGCAGCTACGACCCAAACTCCTACAATGAGCAGTTCTTC
TRBJ2-5,TRBD1,TRBV20-1,NA,CSARGPGQSETQYF,TGCAGTGCTAGAGGCCCGGGACAGTCAGAGACCCAGTACTTC
TRBJ2-1,NA,TRBV6-1,few,CASSEAVKPRTWNEQFF,TGTGCCAGCAGCGAAGCAGTGAAGCCCCGAACGTGGAATGAGCAGTTCTTC
TRBJ2-2,NA,TRBV2,few,CASSEGQNTGELFF,TGTGCCAGCAGTGAGGGGCAGAACACCGGGGAGCTGTTTTTT
TRBJ2-2,TRBD2,TRBV20-1,few,CSARAIAGLYTGELFF,TGCAGTGCTAGGGCGATAGCGGGACTATACACCGGGGAGCTGTTTTTT
TRBJ1-2,NA,TRBV7-2,NA,CASSLRVRDGYTF,TGTGCCAGCAGCTTAAGGGTTCGAGATGGCTACACCTTC
TRBJ2-5,TRBD2,TRBV20-1,NA,CSATGTSGRRHQETQYF,TGCAGTGCAACCGGGACTAGCGGGAGAAGGCACCAAGAGACCCAGTACTTC
TRBJ2-1,TRBD1,TRBV5-1,NA,CASRQPGQGSLGEQFF,TGCGCCAGCAGGCAACCGGGACAGGGTTCTTTAGGTGAGCAGTTCTTC
TRBJ2-7,NA,TRBV6-5,NA,CASSYSGGGGSSYEQYF,TGTGCCAGCAGTTACTCAGGCGGTGGGGGGAGCTCCTACGAGCAGTACTTC
TRBJ2-3,NA,TRBV4-2,NA,CASSQAPGLSIDTQYF,TGTGCCAGCAGCCAAGCTCCGGGACTGTCAATAGATACGCAGTATTTT
TRBJ2-7,NA,TRBV14,NA,CACSQPGHNYEQYF,TGTGCCTGCAGCCAACCGGGACACAACTACGAGCAGTACTTC
TRBJ1-2,NA,TRBV20-1,NA,CSASRDQNYGYTF,TGCAGTGCTAGTAGGGACCAGAACTATGGCTACACCTTC
TRBJ2-3,TRBD1,TRBV2,few,CASRGTGSFLSTDTQYF,TGTGCCAGCAGGGGGACAGGTTCTTTTTTAAGCACAGATACGCAGTATTTT
TRBJ1-2,TRBD1,TRBV6-1,NA,CASSDPGQTYGYTF,TGTGCCAGCAGTGACCCGGGACAGACCTATGGCTACACCTTC
TRBJ2-3,TRBD2,TRBV4-1,NA,CASSQDLTSGFTDTRYF,TGCGCCAGCAGCCAAGATCTAACTAGCGGGTTCACAGATACGCGGTATTTT
TRBJ2-1,TRBD2,TRBV5-1,few,CASATSGTSTYNEQFF,TGCGCCAGCGCAACCTCCGGGACTAGCACCTACAATGAGCAGTTCTTC
TRBJ2-5,TRBD1,TRBV11-2,NA,CASSLATGELETQYF,TGTGCCAGCAGCTTAGCGACAGGGGAGTTGGAGACCCAGTACTTC
TRBJ2-7,TRBD2,TRBV4-1,NA,CASSQVGRAYEQYF,TGTGCCAGCAGCCAAGTCGGGAGGGCCTACGAGCAGTACTTC
TRBJ2-1,TRBD2,TRBV28,NA,CASSLCGAPARGGYNEQFF,TGTGCCAGCAGTTTATGCGGGGCCCCCGCTCGGGGGGGCTACAATGAGCAGTTCTTC
TRBJ2-5,TRBD1,TRBV20-1,NA,CSARDLRTGAYQETQYF,TGCAGTGCTAGAGATCTACGGACAGGCGCGTACCAAGAGACCCAGTACTTC
TRBJ1-1,NA,TRBV14,once,CASSPSDVHMNTEAFF,TGTGCCAGCAGCCCTTCGGACGTGCACATGAACACTGAAGCTTTCTTT
TRBJ2-5,NA,TRBV12-3/TRBV12-4,few,CASTTSLRGRETQYF,TGTGCCAGCACCACTTCCTTGCGGGGCCGTGAGACCCAGTACTTC
TRBJ2-7,NA,TRBV4-2,many,CASSQQSRPSSYEQYF,TGTGCCAGCAGCCAACAATCTAGACCGAGCTCCTACGAGCAGTACTTC
TRBJ2-7,NA,TRBV7-2,NA,CASSPVRGSYEQYF,TGTGCCAGCAGCCCCGTGCGGGGTTCCTACGAGCAGTACTTC
TRBJ2-5,TRBD2,TRBV6-5,few,CASSYYGLAGGQETQYF,TGTGCCAGCAGTTACTACGGACTAGCGGGAGGGCAAGAGACCCAGTACTTC
TRBJ2-1,NA,TRBV27,few,CASSLGASVHNEQFF,TGTGCCAGCAGTTTAGGGGCTAGCGTTCACAATGAGCAGTTCTTC
TRBJ2-3,TRBD2,TRBV3-1,NA,CASSQAGRGSTDTQYF,TGTGCCAGCAGCCAGGCGGGGCGGGGGAGCACAGATACGCAGTATTTT
TRBJ2-3,NA,TRBV21-1,NA,CASSSQRAGGPDTQYF,TGTGCCAGCAGCAGCCAGCGAGCGGGGGGCCCAGATACGCAGTATTTT
TRBJ1-2,NA,TRBV4-2,NA,CASSQAQGVNYGYTF,TGTGCCAGCAGCCAAGCACAGGGAGTAAACTATGGCTACACCTTC
TRBJ2-2,NA,TRBV28,NA,CASRLWGNTGELFF,TGTGCCAGCAGATTATGGGGTAACACCGGGGAGCTGTTTTTT
TRBJ2-3,NA,TRBV27,many,CASSPFGDTQYF,TGTGCCAGCAGTCCCTTTGGGGATACGCAGTATTTT
TRBJ1-5,TRBD1,TRBV6-6,NA,CASSRGQGQGNQPQHF,TGTGCCAGCAGTAGGGGGCAGGGGCAAGGGAATCAGCCCCAGCATTTT
TRBJ2-2,NA,TRBV2,NA,CASLQNTGELFF,TGTGCCAGCCTCCAGAACACCGGGGAGCTGTTTTTT
TRBJ1-5,NA,TRBV27,few,CARVSLAQGFNQPQHF,TGTGCCAGGGTCTCACTTGCTCAGGGTTTCAATCAGCCCCAGCATTTT
TRBJ2-7,NA,TRBV2,NA,CASSGRLAHEQYF,TGTGCCAGCAGTGGACGTCTAGCGCACGAGCAGTACTTC
TRBJ2-3,NA,TRBV20-1,NA,CSAEAMRSTDTQYF,TGCAGTGCTGAAGCCATGAGGTCCACAGATACGCAGTATTTT
TRBJ2-1,TRBD2,TRBV2,few,CASSVLRRETSGRAEVNEQFF,TGTGCCAGCAGTGTCCTCCGTAGGGAGACTAGCGGGAGGGCCGAGGTCAATGAGCAGTTCTTC
TRBJ2-3,TRBD2,TRBV6-5,NA,CASSPTSASTDAQYF,TGTGCCAGCAGTCCGACTAGCGCATCCACAGATGCGCAGTATTTT
TRBJ1-3,NA,TRBV29-1,NA,CSVEDEGGANSRNTIYF,TGCAGCGTTGAAGATGAGGGAGGAGCAAACTCTAGAAACACCATATATTTT
TRBJ2-4,NA,TRBV29-1,NA,CSVRGGDKNIQYF,TGCAGCGTTAGAGGGGGGGACAAAAACATTCAGTACTTC
TRBJ2-3,TRBD2,TRBV29-1,few,CSATSGGLDTQYF,TGCAGCGCTACTAGCGGGGGTTTGGATACGCAGTATTTT
TRBJ2-7,TRBD2,TRBV20-1,NA,CSASQLAGATYEQYF,TGCAGTGCTAGCCAATTAGCGGGAGCTACCTACGAGCAGTACTTC
TRBJ1-6,NA,TRBV4-1,NA,CASSQSSGTHKRPIHF,TGCGCCAGCAGCCAAAGTTCCGGGACCCATAAACGGCCAATCCACTTT